The 21 T cell receptor beta chains listed next were all sequenced from one sample in a study of T cells after posttransplantation cyclophosphamide. Control samples came 1 year after myeloablative marrow transplants with methotrexate plus calcineurin inhibitor. Assay: immunoSEQ multiplex PCR; the TCRdb copy retains only in-frame clones and omits some. Of about 16,000 clones detected, about nine tenths appear once; the ten largest clones hold roughly 3.8%. Here the sequenced sample was PBMCs, taken after an allogeneic stem cell transplant with a calcineurin inhibitor and methotrexate. These receptors all stem from a male patient between 50 and 60 years old who received an allogeneic stem cell transplant from an unrelated donor, was CMV-positive, and had chronic GVHD only. A share of the T cells may be of graft donor origin.

This clone was detected a few times. The CDR3 spells CASSPLRTGSTDTQYF. The CDR3 nucleotides read TGTGCCAGCTCACCACTACGGACAGGGAGCACAGATACGCAGTATTTT. The chain links TRBV18 to TRBJ2-3; TRBD1 agrees at 8 bases. CDR3 length: 16 residues. Germline CDR1 is KGHSH and CDR2 is LQKENI. V dropped 1 base and J dropped 0; count of bases not matched to a gene: 3.

V gene TRBV7-9 combines with J gene TRBJ2-1; unclear D gene. Germline CDR1 SEHNR, CDR2 FQNEAQ (reference sequence). V was trimmed by 4 bases and J by 6 bases, leaving 10 bases between them. The CDR3 totals 13 residues. The CDR3: CASSSRGGNEQFF. The CDR3 DNA follows: TGTGCCAGCAGCTCTAGAGGCGGCAATGAGCAGTTCTTC.

The chain carries TRBV5-1 and TRBJ1-4; the D is unclear. This CDR3 is built from 16 residues. The germline V and J ends were trimmed by 4 bases and 0 bases, with 13 bases remaining between them. CDR1 is SGHRS, CDR2 YFSETQ, per germline. The CDR3 reads CASSRRPAATNEKLFF. The CDR3 DNA reads TGCGCCAGCAGCAGGCGGCCAGCGGCAACTAATGAAAAACTGTTTTTT.

This CDR3 is CASSYVGAVEQYF. Here the CDR3 DNA reads TGTGCCAGCAGTTACGTAGGGGCGGTGGAGCAGTACTTC. The chain joins TRBV6-5 to TRBJ2-7, with D perhaps matching TRBD1 (5 bases). Trimming shortened V by 2 bases and J by 7 bases, and 12 bases separated the two germline ends. The CDR3 consists of 13 residues. The germline gives CDR1 MNHEY, CDR2 SVGAGI.

In DNA form, the CDR3 reads TGTGCCAGCAGCCCTAGCGGGAGCTCCTACAATGAGCAGTTCTTC. Translating it yields CASSPSGSSYNEQFF. This chain connects TRBV7-3 to TRBJ2-1, with 10 nucleotides matching TRBD2. Germline CDR1 is SGHTA and CDR2 is FQGTGA. There are 15 residues in the CDR3. With V trimmed by 5 bases and J by 0 bases, 1 base remained unmatched.

Only one count was recorded for this clone. This chain connects TRBV5-6 to TRBJ1-1; 7 bases are shared with TRBD1. The CDR3 covers 15 residues. CDR1 SGHDT and CDR2 YYEEEE come from the germline V gene. J gave up 0 bases and V 1 base, and 3 bases lay outside the gene matches. The CDR3 DNA reads TGTGCCAGCAGCTTGACGACAGGGATGAACACTGAAGCTTTCTTT. Protein: CASSLTTGMNTEAFF. Based on the CDR3 plus reference TRBV5-6 and TRBJ1-1, the full variable domain is DAGVTQSPTHLIKTRGQQVTLRCSPKSGHDTVSWYQQALGQGPQFIFQYYEEEERQRGNFPDRFSGHQFPNYSSELNVNALLLGDSALYLCASSLTTGMNTEAFFGQGTRLTVV.

V is TRBV7-9 and J is TRBJ2-2; possible D gene TRBD1, 6 bases. Trimming cost V 4 bases and J 7 bases, with 13 bases left between them. CDR1 is SEHNR, CDR2 FQNEAQ, per germline (reference sequence). The CDR3 is 14 amino acids. The chain's CDR3 is CASSSYRENGELFF. DNA of the CDR3: TGTGCCAGCAGCTCCTACAGGGAAAACGGGGAGCTGTTTTTT.

The rearrangement joins TRBV5-1 to TRBJ1-5; TRBD1 aligns across 7 bases. The CDR3 has 13 amino acids. The V and J ends lost 4 bases and 4 bases, in that order; junction bases with no gene match: 2. Germline CDR1 reads SGHRS; CDR2 reads YFSETQ. CDR3: CASSLGQNQPQHF. DNA for the CDR3: TGCGCCAGCAGCCTGGGACAGAATCAGCCCCAGCATTTT.

The chain joins TRBV7-2 to TRBJ2-7; TRBD1 might be the D (5 bases). Germline V CDR1 and CDR2: SGHTA, FQGNSA. The germline V and J ends were trimmed by 0 bases and 3 bases, with 6 bases remaining between them. This CDR3 has 13 amino acids. CDR3 sequence (DNA): TGTGCCAGCAGCTTAGCCAGGGACTACGAGCAGTACTTC. Its protein is CASSLARDYEQYF.

This clone was picked up one time. The chain carries TRBV19 and TRBJ1-5, with a weak D call TRBD1 (5 bases). Germline-derived CDR1 and CDR2 are LNHDA and SQIVND (reference sequence). The CDR3 is 14 residues long. V dropped 5 bases and J dropped 3 bases, with 11 bases sitting between them. The CDR3 here is CASSRGGYNQPQHF. The CDR3 DNA reads TGTGCCAGTAGTCGTGGGGGGTACAATCAGCCCCAGCATTTT.

This sequence joins TRBV10-2 and TRBJ2-2, with 11 bases lining up with TRBD2. With 7 bases clipped from V and 5 bases from J, the junction kept 6 bases outside the gene matches. Germline lookup yields CDR1 WSHSY and CDR2 SAAADI. This CDR3 has 15 residues. For the CDR3, the DNA is TGCGCCAGCAATACACTAGCGGGAGAAACCGGGGAGCTGTTTTTT. This gives the protein CASNTLAGETGELFF.

This sequence joins TRBV6-6 and TRBJ2-5; unclear D gene. Germline values: CDR1 MNHNY, CDR2 SVGAGI (reference sequence). This CDR3 spans 14 amino acids. V dropped 0 bases and J dropped 1 base, with 6 bases sitting between them. The CDR3 is CASSYSYSQETQYF. CDR3 bases: TGTGCCAGCAGTTACTCGTATAGCCAAGAGACCCAGTACTTC.

This sequence joins TRBV28 and TRBJ1-5; D remains unclear. V lost 6 bases and J lost 6, with 12 bases in between. The germline V gene encodes CDR1 MDHEN and CDR2 SYDVKM. The CDR3 totals 13 residues. The CDR3 loop reads CASSPRGSQPQHF. The CDR3 nucleotides read TGTGCCAGCAGCCCTCGGGGTAGTCAGCCCCAGCATTTT.

The chain combines TRBV7-2 with TRBJ2-5; 9 bases agree with TRBD2. After removal of 5 bases from V and 5 bases from J, the junction contained 6 bases not matched to a gene. CDR3 length: 14 residues. CDR1 and CDR2 from the germline V gene are SGHTA and FQGNSA. The CDR3, as DNA: TGTGCCAGCAGCCCCCGACTAGCGGACGAGACCCAGTACTTC. It encodes CASSPRLADETQYF.

V and J are TRBV10-1 and TRBJ1-1, with 7 nucleotides matching TRBD1. J was trimmed by 6 bases and V by 7 bases; bases with no gene match: 14. Germline CDR1 is WNHNN and CDR2 is SYGVQD (reference sequence). CDR3 length: 15 residues. The CDR3: CASTAPGQQCSEAFF. DNA for the CDR3: TGCGCCAGCACTGCCCCGGGACAGCAGTGTTCTGAAGCTTTCTTT.

The chain combines TRBV14 with TRBJ1-6; a weak D match, TRBD1 (6 bases). The germline V gene encodes CDR1 SGHDN and CDR2 FVKESK. The CDR3 contains 15 residues. The germline V and J ends were trimmed by 0 bases and 10 bases, with 13 bases remaining between them. The chain's CDR3 is CASSQEGRGVSPLHF. For the CDR3, the DNA is TGTGCCAGCAGCCAAGAAGGCAGGGGTGTCTCACCCCTCCACTTT.

The rearrangement links TRBV4-2 to TRBJ2-3; 8 bases line up with TRBD1. Germline V lookup: CDR1 LGHNA, CDR2 YNFKEQ. This CDR3 is built from 16 residues. The J segment lost 2 bases and the V segment lost 4 bases, leaving 8 bases of the junction unmatched. CDR3 loop: CASSRSRDRTTDTQYF. In nucleotides, the CDR3 is TGTGCCAGCAGCCGATCCCGGGACAGGACCACAGATACGCAGTATTTT.

The V gene is TRBV7-9, the J gene TRBJ1-1; TRBD1 aligns across 12 bases. The germline V gene encodes CDR1 SEHNR and CDR2 FQNEAQ (reference sequence). The V gene end was trimmed by 5 bases and the J gene end by 2 bases; junction bases not matched to a gene: 6. The CDR3 runs 16 residues. The CDR3 bases are TGTGCCAGCAGCCCCGGGACAGGGGGCTTCAACACTGAAGCTTTCTTT. Amino acids: CASSPGTGGFNTEAFF.

This clone was counted a few times. The chain couples TRBV7-9 to TRBJ1-3; D ambiguous. The CDR3 runs 13 residues. The germline gives CDR1 SEHNR, CDR2 FQNEAQ (reference sequence). V dropped 6 bases and J dropped 7 bases, with 13 bases sitting between them. CDR3 protein: CASSFAEGNTIYF. CDR3 DNA: TGTGCCAGCAGTTTCGCGGAGGGTAACACCATATATTTT.

This chain uses TRBV5-4 with TRBJ2-3, with D perhaps TRBD1 (5 bases). Germline CDR1 and CDR2: SGHNT and YYREEE (reference sequence). This CDR3 contains 14 residues. V was cut by 4 bases and J by 6 bases, with 15 bases left in between. CDR3 nucleotide sequence: TGTGCCAGCAGCATTGTATCACAGGCGGATACGCAGTATTTT. It encodes CASSIVSQADTQYF.

This chain links TRBV7-9 with TRBJ1-2; no clear D gene. CDR1 SEHNR and CDR2 FQNEAQ come from the germline V gene (reference sequence). V lost 5 bases and J lost 8, with 9 bases in between. This CDR3 is 11 amino acids long. CDR3 coding DNA: TGTGCCAGCAGCCCCGTGGGCGGCTACACCTTC. Translated: CASSPVGGYTF.